These 16 T cell receptor beta chains were all obtained from the same sample, sequenced in a study of blood T cell repertoires in COVID-19. Only in-frame clones appear in the TCRdb table, and some are missing; sequencing was by immunoSEQ multiplex PCR. This table holds 150,000 to 200,000 clones, around 80% found once. Sample: peripheral blood. Every receptor here comes from a man in his 60s with acute or convalescent COVID-19.

The sample holds many counts of this clone. The chain joins TRBV5-1 to TRBJ2-2; weak D call: TRBD1 (5 bases). This CDR3 is built from 15 residues. V lost 0 bases and J lost 1, with 7 bases in between. CDR1 SGHRS and CDR2 YFSETQ come from the germline V gene. The CDR3 loop is CASSLARVNTGELFF. The CDR3 region has the DNA TGCGCCAGCAGCTTGGCCAGGGTGAACACCGGGGAGCTGTTTTTT.

J is TRBJ1-1 and V is TRBV9; 7 nucleotides align to TRBD1. After removal of 2 bases from V and 7 bases from J, the junction contained 2 bases not matched to a gene. The CDR3 has 12 amino acids. CDR1 is SGDLS, CDR2 YYNGEE, per germline. This chain's CDR3 is CASSVTGSEAFF. Written as DNA, the CDR3 is TGTGCCAGCAGCGTGACAGGGAGTGAAGCTTTCTTT. Full variable domain (outside the CDR3, taken from reference TRBV9 and TRBJ1-1): DSGVTQTPKHLITATGQRVTLRCSPRSGDLSVYWYQQSLDQGLQFLIQYYNGEERAKGNILERFSAQQFPDLHSELNLSSLELGDSALYFCASSVTGSEAFFGQGTRLTVV.

The chain carries TRBV4-2 and TRBJ1-5, with 8 bases aligning to TRBD1. Trimming cost V 1 base and J 0 bases; bases outside gene matches: 2. The germline V gene has CDR1 LGHNA and CDR2 YNFKEQ. This CDR3 is built from 16 residues. As DNA, the CDR3 is TGTGCCAGCAGCCAAGGACAGGGGAATAGCAATCAGCCCCAGCATTTT. It yields the protein CASSQGQGNSNQPQHF.

This CDR3 is CASSPLGGAAGNTIYF. CDR3 DNA sequence: TGTGCCAGCAGCCCATTAGGGGGCGCGGCTGGAAACACCATATATTTT. This chain links TRBV5-4 with TRBJ1-3, with TRBD1 matching 7 bases. The CDR3 is 16 amino acids. Germline CDR1 SGHNT, CDR2 YYREEE (reference sequence). Unmatched junction bases numbered 9, after V lost 4 bases and J lost 2 bases.

The V call is TRBV9, the J call TRBJ2-1; a possible D gene is TRBD1 (5 bases). The V end lost 0 bases, the J end lost 7 bases, and 8 bases lay between the germline ends. Germline V gives CDR1 SGDLS, CDR2 YYNGEE. The CDR3 loop spans 13 amino acids. The CDR3 nucleotides are TGTGCCAGCAGCGTAGGCAGGGTAAATGAGCAGTTCTTC. Its protein is CASSVGRVNEQFF.

The CDR3 sequence is CASSPLAGVTDTQYF. CDR3 sequence (DNA): TGCGCCAGCAGCCCACTAGCGGGGGTCACAGATACGCAGTATTTT. This rearrangement joins TRBV5-1 to TRBJ2-3; 11 positions match TRBD2. Germline CDR1 and CDR2: SGHRS and YFSETQ. The CDR3 extends over 15 amino acids. J was trimmed by 2 bases and V by 4 bases; bases with no gene match: 3.

This sequence joins TRBV7-6 and TRBJ2-1; the D gene is possibly TRBD2 (5 bases). This CDR3 region has 15 residues. Per the germline V gene, CDR1 is SGHVS and CDR2 is FNYEAQ. Deletions cut 1 base from V and 3 bases from J, with 10 bases between. The CDR3 DNA reads as TGTGCCAGCAGCTTAGTGAGCGGAGGCTACAATGAGCAGTTCTTC. It specifies CASSLVSGGYNEQFF.

The genes are TRBV19 and TRBJ1-2, with 10 bases lining up with TRBD1. V shed 3 bases, J shed 3 bases, and the junction held 7 bases outside the gene matches. This CDR3 spans 16 amino acids. CDR1 and CDR2 from the germline V gene are LNHDA and SQIVND (reference sequence). Here the CDR3 DNA reads TGTGCCAGTAGTATGCGGGACAGGGGCTCCCACTATGGCTACACCTTC. It yields the protein CASSMRDRGSHYGYTF.

The rearrangement links TRBV28 to TRBJ1-1, with TRBD1 matching 9 bases. The CDR3 has 16 residues. J lost 2 bases, V lost 5 bases, and 9 bases had no gene match. The germline gives CDR1 MDHEN, CDR2 SYDVKM. In nucleotides, the CDR3 is TGTGCCAGCAGTCCCCCCTTGACAGGGGGAAACACTGAAGCTTTCTTT. Encoded protein: CASSPPLTGGNTEAFF. The full variable domain, in which reference TRBV28 and TRBJ1-1 provide the parts outside the CDR3, is DVKVTQSSRYLVKRTGEKVFLECVQDMDHENMFWYRQDPGLGLRLIYFSYDVKMKEKGDIPEGYSVSREKKERFSLILESASTNQTSMYLCASSPPLTGGNTEAFFGQGTRLTVV.

J is TRBJ1-4 and V is TRBV6-6, with TRBD1 matching 8 bases. Germline V CDR1 and CDR2: MNHNY, SVGAGI (reference sequence). There are 18 residues in the CDR3. The ends lost 5 bases at V and 6 bases at J; junction bases unmatched: 17. The chain's CDR3 is CASSRTGLFETFDEKLFF. DNA for the CDR3: TGTGCCAGCAGTCGGACAGGGCTCTTCGAGACGTTTGATGAAAAACTGTTTTTT.

The chain employs TRBV10-2 and TRBJ1-4; D uncertain. The germline V and J ends were trimmed by 5 bases and 0 bases, with 10 bases remaining between them. Per the germline V gene, CDR1 is WSHSY and CDR2 is SAAADI. The length of the CDR3 is 15 residues. CDR3 sequence reads: CASSTQVATNEKLFF. DNA of the CDR3: TGCGCCAGCAGTACCCAGGTTGCAACTAATGAAAAACTGTTTTTT.

The genes are TRBV28 and TRBJ1-1; D remains ambiguous. Trimming took off 6 bases at V and 0 bases at J, with 5 bases between the two ends. Germline CDR1 is MDHEN and CDR2 is SYDVKM. The CDR3 runs 12 residues. The CDR3: CASRRVNTEAFF. CDR3 DNA sequence: TGTGCCAGCAGGAGGGTGAACACTGAAGCTTTCTTT.

The rearrangement links TRBV28 to TRBJ1-4, with 8 bases identical to TRBD1. Trimming at V came to 6 bases and at J to 8 bases, leaving 8 bases not matched to a gene. The CDR3 is 14 residues long. Germline loops: CDR1 MDHEN, CDR2 SYDVKM. CDR3 amino acids: CASRGRGLGEKLFF. In DNA form, the CDR3 reads TGTGCCAGCAGAGGCAGGGGGCTAGGGGAAAAACTGTTTTTT.

This rearrangement joins TRBV30 to TRBJ2-7; 9 bases align to TRBD1. Germline loops: CDR1 GTSNPN, CDR2 SVGIG (reference sequence). V lost 3 bases and J lost 10; bases outside the gene matches: 13. This CDR3 contains 14 residues. The CDR3 region is CAWRLNEQGARQYF. The CDR3 region has the DNA TGTGCCTGGAGACTTAACGAACAGGGGGCCCGACAGTACTTC. Full variable domain (outside the CDR3, taken from reference TRBV30 and TRBJ2-7): SQTIHQWPATLVQPVGSPLSLECTVEGTSNPNLYWYRQAAGRGLQLLFYSVGIGQISSEVPQNLSASRPQDRQFILSSKKLLLSDSGFYLCAWRLNEQGARQYFGPGTRLTVT.

The gene calls are TRBV3-1 (or the pseudogene TRBV3-2) and TRBJ2-3; 7 nucleotides align to TRBD2. The length of the CDR3 is 16 residues. J was trimmed by 4 bases and V by 1 base; bases with no gene match: 8. Germline V lookup: CDR1 LGHDT, CDR2 YNNKEL (reference sequence). This CDR3 reads CASSQGLAVSSDTQYF. The CDR3 coding sequence is TGTGCCAGCAGCCAAGGGCTAGCGGTGTCCTCAGATACGCAGTATTTT.

The chain combines TRBV12-3 or TRBV12-4 with TRBJ1-6; no reliable D call. The V end was cut by 6 bases, the J end by 10 bases, with 10 bases between. The CDR3 loop spans 12 amino acids. The CDR3 bases are TGTGCCAGCAGCCACCCGGGATCACCCCTCCACTTT. Its translation is CASSHPGSPLHF.